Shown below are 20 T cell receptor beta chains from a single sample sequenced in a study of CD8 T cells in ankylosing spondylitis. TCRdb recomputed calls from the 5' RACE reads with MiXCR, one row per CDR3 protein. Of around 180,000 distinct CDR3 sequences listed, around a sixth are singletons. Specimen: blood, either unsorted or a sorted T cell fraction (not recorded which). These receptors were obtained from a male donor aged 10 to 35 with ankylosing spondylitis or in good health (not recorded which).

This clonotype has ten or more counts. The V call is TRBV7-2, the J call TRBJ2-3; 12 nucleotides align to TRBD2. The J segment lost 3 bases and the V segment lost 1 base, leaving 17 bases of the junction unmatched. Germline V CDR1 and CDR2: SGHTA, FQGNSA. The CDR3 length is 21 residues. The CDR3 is CASSLGFGLAGGPSGTDTQYF. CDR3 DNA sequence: TGTGCCAGCAGCTTAGGTTTTGGGCTAGCGGGAGGGCCGTCGGGGACAGATACGCAGTATTTT.

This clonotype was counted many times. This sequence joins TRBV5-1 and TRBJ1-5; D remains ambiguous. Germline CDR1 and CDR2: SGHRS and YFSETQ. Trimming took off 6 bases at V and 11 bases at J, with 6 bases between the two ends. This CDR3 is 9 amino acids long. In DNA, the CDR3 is TGCGCCAGCACCCCGGCCCAGCATTTT. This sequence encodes CASTPAQHF.

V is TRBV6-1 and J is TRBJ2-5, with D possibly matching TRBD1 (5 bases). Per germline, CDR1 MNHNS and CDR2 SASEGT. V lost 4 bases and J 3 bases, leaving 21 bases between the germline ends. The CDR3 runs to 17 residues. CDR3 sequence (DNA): TGTGCCAGCAGTGTTTCTTCGGGCAGGGCCTTAAAAGAGACCCAGTACTTC. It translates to CASSVSSGRALKETQYF.

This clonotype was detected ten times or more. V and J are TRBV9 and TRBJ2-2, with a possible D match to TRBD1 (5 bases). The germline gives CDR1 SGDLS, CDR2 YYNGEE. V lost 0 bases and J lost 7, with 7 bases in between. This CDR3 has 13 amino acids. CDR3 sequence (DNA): TGTGCCAGCAGCGTAGCAGGGTACGGGGAGCTGTTTTTT. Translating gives CASSVAGYGELFF.

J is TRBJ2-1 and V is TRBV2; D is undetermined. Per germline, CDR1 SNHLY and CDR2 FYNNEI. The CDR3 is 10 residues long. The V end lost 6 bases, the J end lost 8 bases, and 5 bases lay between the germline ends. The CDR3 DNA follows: TGTGCCAGCAGAGTCGATGAGCAGTTCTTC. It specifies CASRVDEQFF.

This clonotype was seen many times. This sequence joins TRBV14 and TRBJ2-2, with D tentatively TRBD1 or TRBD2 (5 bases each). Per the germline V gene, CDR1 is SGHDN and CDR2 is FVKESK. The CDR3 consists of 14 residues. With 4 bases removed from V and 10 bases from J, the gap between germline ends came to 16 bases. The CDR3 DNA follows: TGTGCCAGCAGCCTTACCGGGGCCCGGGCGGAGCTGTTTTTT. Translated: CASSLTGARAELFF.

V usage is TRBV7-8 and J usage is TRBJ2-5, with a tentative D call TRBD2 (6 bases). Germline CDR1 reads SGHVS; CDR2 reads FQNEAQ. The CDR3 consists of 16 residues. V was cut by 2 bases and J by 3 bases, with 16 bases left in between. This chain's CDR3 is CASSLIGTLTKETQYF. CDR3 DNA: TGTGCCAGCAGCTTAATCGGGACTTTGACAAAAGAGACCCAGTACTTC.

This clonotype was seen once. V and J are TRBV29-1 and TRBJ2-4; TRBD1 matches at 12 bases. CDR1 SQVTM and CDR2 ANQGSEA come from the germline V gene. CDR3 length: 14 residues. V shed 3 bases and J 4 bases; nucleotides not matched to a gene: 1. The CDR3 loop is CSVEGQGAKNIQYF. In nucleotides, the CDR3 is TGCAGCGTTGAGGGACAGGGGGCTAAAAACATTCAGTACTTC.

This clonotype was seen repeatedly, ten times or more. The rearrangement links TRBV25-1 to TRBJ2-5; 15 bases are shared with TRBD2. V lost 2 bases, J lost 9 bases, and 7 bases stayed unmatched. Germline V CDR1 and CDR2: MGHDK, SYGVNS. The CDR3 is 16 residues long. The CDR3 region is CASSEPGLAGGGAQYF. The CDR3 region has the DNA TGTGCCAGCAGTGAACCGGGACTAGCGGGGGGCGGGGCCCAGTACTTC. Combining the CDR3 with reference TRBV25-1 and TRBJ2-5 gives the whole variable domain EADIYQTPRYLVIGTGKKITLECSQTMGHDKMYWYQQDPGMELHLIHYSYGVNSTEKGDLSSESTVSRIRTEHFPLTLESARPSHTSQYLCASSEPGLAGGGAQYFGPGTRLLVL.

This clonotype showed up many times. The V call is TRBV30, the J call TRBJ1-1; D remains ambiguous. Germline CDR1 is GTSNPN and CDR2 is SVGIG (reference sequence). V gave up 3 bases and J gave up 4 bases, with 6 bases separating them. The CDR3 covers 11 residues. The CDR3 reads CAWRRITEAFF. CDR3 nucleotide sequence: TGTGCCTGGAGGCGGATCACTGAAGCTTTCTTT.

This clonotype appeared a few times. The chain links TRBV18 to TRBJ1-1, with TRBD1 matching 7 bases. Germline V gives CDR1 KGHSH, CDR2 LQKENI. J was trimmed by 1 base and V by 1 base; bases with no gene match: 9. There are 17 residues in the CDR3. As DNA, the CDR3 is TGTGCCAGCTCACCACTAGACACAGGGGCCCCGAACACTGAAGCTTTCTTT. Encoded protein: CASSPLDTGAPNTEAFF.

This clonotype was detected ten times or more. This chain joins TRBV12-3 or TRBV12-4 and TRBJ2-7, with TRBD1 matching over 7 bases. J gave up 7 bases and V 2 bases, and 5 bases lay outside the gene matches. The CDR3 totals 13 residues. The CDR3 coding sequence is TGTGCCAGCAGTTTAATAGGGGGCGGGGAGCAGTACTTC. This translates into CASSLIGGGEQYF.

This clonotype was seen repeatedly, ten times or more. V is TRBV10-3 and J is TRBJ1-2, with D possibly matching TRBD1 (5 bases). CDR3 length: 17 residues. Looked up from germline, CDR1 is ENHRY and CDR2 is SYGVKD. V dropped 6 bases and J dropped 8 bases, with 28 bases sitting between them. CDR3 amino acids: CAIRDGGTANPRRGYTF. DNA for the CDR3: TGTGCCATCAGGGACGGCGGGACTGCTAACCCCCGGAGGGGCTACACCTTC.

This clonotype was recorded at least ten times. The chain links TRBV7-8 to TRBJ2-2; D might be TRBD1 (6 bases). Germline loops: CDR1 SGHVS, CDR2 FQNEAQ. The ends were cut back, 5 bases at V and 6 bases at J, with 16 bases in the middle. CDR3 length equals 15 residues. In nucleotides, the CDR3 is TGTGCCAGCAGCCCGCGAAGGGGGAAGGCCGGGGAGCTGTTTTTT. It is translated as CASSPRRGKAGELFF.

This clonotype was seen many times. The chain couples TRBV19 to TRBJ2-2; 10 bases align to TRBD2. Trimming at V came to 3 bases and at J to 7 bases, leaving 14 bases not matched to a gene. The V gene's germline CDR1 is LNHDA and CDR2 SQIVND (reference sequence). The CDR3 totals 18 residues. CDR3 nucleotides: TGTGCCAGTAGTATTCCCGGGACTAGCGCTATGAGTGGCGGGGAGCTGTTTTTT. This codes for CASSIPGTSAMSGGELFF.

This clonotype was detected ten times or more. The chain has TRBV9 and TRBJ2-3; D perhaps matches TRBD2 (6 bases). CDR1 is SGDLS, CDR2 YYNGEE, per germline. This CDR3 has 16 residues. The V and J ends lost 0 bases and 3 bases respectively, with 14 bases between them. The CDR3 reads CASSVGLSSATDTQYF. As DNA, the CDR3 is TGTGCCAGCAGCGTAGGGTTGTCTAGCGCAACAGATACGCAGTATTTT.

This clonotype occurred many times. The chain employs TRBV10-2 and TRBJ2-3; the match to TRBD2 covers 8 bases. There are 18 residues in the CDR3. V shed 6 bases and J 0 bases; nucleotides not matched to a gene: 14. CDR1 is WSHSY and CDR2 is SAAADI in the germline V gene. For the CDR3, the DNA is TGCGCCAGCAGAGGTGCCGGGAGGGCCGGGGGAAGCACAGATACGCAGTATTTT. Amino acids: CASRGAGRAGGSTDTQYF.

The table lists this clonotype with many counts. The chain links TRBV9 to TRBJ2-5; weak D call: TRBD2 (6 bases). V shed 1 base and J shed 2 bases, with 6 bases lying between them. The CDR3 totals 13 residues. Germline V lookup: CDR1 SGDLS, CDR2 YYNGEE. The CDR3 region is CASSVLAQETQYF. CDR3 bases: TGTGCCAGCAGCGTACTAGCGCAAGAGACCCAGTACTTC.

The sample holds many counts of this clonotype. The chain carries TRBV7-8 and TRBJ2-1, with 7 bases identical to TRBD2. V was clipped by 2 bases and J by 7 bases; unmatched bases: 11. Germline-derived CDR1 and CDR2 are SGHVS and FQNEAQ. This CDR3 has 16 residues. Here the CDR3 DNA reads TGTGCCAGCAGCTTACAGCGGGGAGGGATTACGAATGAGCAGTTCTTC. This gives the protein CASSLQRGGITNEQFF.

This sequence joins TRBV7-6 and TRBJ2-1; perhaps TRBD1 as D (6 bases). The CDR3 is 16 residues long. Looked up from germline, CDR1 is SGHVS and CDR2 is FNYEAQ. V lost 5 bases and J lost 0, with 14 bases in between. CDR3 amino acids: CASSPGAEGSYNEQFF. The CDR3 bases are TGTGCCAGCAGCCCAGGGGCGGAAGGCTCCTACAATGAGCAGTTCTTC.